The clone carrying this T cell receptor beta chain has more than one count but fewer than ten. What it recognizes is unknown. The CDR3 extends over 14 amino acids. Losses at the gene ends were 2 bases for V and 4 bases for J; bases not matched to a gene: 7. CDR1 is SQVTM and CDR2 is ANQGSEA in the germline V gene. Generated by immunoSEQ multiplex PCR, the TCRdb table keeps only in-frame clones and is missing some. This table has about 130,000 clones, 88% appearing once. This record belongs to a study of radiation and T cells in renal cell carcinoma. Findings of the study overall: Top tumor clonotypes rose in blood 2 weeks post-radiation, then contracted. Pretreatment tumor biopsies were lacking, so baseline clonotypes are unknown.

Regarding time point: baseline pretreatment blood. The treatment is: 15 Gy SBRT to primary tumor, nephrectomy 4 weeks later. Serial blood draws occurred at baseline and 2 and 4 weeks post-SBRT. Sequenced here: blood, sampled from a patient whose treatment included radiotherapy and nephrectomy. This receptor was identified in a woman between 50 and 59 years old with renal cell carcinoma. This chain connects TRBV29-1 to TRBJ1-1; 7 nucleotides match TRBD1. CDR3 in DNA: TGCAGCGTTGAAAGGACAGGTGGTTCCACTGAAGCTTTCTTT. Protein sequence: CSVERTGGSTEAFF. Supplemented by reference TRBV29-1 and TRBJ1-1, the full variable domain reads SAVISQKPSRDICQRGTSLTIQCQVDSQVTMMFWYRQQPGQSLTLIATANQGSEATYESGFVIDKFPISRPNLTFSTLTVSNMSPEDSSIYLCSVERTGGSTEAFFGQGTRLTVV.